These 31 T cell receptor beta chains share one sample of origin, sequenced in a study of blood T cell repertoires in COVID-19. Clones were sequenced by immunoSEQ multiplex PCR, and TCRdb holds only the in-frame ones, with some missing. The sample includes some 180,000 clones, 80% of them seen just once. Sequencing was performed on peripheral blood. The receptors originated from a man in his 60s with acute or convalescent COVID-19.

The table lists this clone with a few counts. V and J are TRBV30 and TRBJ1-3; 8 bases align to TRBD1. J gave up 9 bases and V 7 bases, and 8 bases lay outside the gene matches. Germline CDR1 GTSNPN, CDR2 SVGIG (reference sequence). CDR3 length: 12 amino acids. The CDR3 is CALTGAVGTIYF. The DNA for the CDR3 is TGTGCCTTGACAGGGGCCGTAGGCACCATATATTTT. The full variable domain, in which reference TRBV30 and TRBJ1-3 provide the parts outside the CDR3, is SQTIHQWPATLVQPVGSPLSLECTVEGTSNPNLYWYRQAAGRGLQLLFYSVGIGQISSEVPQNLSASRPQDRQFILSSKKLLLSDSGFYLCALTGAVGTIYFGEGSWLTVV.

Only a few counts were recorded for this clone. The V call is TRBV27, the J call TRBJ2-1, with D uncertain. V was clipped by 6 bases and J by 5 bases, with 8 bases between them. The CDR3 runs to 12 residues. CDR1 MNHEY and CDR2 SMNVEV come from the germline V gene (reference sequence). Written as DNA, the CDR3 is TGTGCCAGCAGCCGCTACCACAATGAGCAGTTCTTC. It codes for CASSRYHNEQFF.

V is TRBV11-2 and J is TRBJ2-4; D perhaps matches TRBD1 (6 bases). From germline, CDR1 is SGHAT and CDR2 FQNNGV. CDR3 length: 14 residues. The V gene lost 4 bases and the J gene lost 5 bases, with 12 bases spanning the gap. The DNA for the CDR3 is TGTGCCAGCAGCTCGAGAGCAGGGGAAAACATTCAGTACTTC. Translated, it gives CASSSRAGENIQYF.

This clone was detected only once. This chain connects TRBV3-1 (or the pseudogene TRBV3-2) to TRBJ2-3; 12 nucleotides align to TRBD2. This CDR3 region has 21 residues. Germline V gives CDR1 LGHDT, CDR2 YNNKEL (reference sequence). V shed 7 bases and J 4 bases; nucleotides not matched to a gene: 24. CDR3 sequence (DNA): TGTGCCAGCAAGCAACTAGCGGGGGGTCAAGGTCGAGGATACTCCCCAGATACGCAGTATTTT. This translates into CASKQLAGGQGRGYSPDTQYF.

The CDR3 bases are TGTGCCAGCAGCCAAGGTGTTGCGCGGGGCAACAATGAGCAGTTCTTC. It specifies CASSQGVARGNNEQFF. J is TRBJ2-1 and V is TRBV3-1 (or the pseudogene TRBV3-2); possible D gene TRBD2, 6 bases. V was clipped by 1 base and J by 5 bases, with 15 bases between them. The CDR3 totals 16 residues. CDR1 is LGHDT, CDR2 YNNKEL, per germline (reference sequence).

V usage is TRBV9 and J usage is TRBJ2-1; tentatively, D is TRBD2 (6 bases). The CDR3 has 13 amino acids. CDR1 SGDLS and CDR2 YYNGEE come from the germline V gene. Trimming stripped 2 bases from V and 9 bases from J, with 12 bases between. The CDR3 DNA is TGTGCCAGCAGCGTCGCGGGATCGGGTGAGCAGTTCTTC. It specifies CASSVAGSGEQFF.

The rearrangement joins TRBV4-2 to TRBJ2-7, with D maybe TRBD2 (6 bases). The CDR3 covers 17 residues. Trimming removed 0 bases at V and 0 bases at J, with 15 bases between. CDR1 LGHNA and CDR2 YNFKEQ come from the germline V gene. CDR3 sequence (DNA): TGTGCCAGCAGCCAAGATCTTACGAGCGGGTCCTCCTACGAGCAGTACTTC. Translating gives CASSQDLTSGSSYEQYF.

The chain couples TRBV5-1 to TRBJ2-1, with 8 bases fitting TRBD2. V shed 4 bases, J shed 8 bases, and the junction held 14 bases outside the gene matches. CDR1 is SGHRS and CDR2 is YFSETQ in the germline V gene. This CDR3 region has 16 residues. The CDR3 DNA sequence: TGCGCCAGCAGCCTCCTCCCAGCGGGAGTCGGGCATGAGCAGTTCTTC. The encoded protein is CASSLLPAGVGHEQFF.

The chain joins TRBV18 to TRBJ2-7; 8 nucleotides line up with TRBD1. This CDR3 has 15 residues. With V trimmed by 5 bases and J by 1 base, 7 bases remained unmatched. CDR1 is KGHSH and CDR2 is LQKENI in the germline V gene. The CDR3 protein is CASSYGQGESYEQYF. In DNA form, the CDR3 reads TGTGCCAGCTCATACGGACAGGGAGAATCCTACGAGCAGTACTTC. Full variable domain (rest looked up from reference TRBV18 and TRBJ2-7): NAGVMQNPRHLVRRRGQEARLRCSPMKGHSHVYWYRQLPEEGLKFMVYLQKENIIDESGMPKERFSAEFPKEGPSILRIQQVVRGDSAAYFCASSYGQGESYEQYFGPGTRLTVT.

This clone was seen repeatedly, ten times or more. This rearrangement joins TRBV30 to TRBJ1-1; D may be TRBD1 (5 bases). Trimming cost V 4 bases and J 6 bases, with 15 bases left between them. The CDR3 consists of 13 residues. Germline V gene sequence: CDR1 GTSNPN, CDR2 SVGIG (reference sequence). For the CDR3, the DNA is TGTGCCTGGACCGGGGGGGATAAGGCTGAAGCTTTCTTT. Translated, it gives CAWTGGDKAEAFF.

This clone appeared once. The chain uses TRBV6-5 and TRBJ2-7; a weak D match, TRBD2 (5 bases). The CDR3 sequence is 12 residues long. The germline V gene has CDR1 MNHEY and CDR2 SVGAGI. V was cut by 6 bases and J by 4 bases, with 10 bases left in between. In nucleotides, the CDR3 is TGTGCCAGCAGATCCTCGGGGTACGAGCAGTACTTC. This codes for CASRSSGYEQYF.

The CDR3 DNA follows: TGTGCCAGCAGCTTAGTCCCGGGACAAGGCTACGAGCAGTACTTC. Amino acid sequence: CASSLVPGQGYEQYF. This chain joins TRBV7-3 and TRBJ2-7, with D perhaps matching TRBD1 (6 bases). CDR1 is SGHTA, CDR2 FQGTGA, per germline. With 2 bases removed from V and 3 bases from J, the gap between germline ends came to 14 bases. CDR3 length: 15 amino acids.

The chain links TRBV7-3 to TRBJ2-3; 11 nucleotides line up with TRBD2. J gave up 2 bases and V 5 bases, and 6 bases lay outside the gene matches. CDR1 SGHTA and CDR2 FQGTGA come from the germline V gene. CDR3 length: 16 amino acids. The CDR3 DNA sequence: TGTGCCAGCAGCCCGGATAGCGGGGGGGCCACAGATACGCAGTATTTT. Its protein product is CASSPDSGGATDTQYF.

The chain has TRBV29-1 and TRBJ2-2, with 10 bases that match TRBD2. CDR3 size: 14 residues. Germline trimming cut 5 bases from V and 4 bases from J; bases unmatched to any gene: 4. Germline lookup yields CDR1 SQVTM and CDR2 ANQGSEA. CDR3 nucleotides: TGCAGCGTTAGCGGGAGGGTCTCCACCGGGGAGCTGTTTTTT. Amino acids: CSVSGRVSTGELFF.

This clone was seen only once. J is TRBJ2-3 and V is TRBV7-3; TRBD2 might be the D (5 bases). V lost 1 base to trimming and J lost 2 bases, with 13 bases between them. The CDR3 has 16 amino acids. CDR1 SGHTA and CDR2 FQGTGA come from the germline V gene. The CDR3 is CASSLIGSPPTDTQYF. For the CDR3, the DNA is TGTGCCAGCAGCTTAATAGGGAGCCCTCCCACAGATACGCAGTATTTT.

The CDR3 here is CSAMTGVSFYEQYF. The DNA for the CDR3 is TGCAGCGCCATGACAGGGGTTAGCTTCTACGAGCAGTACTTC. J is TRBJ2-7 and V is TRBV29-1; TRBD1 matches at 8 bases. The CDR3 consists of 14 residues. Germline-derived CDR1 and CDR2 are SQVTM and ANQGSEA. J gave up 3 bases and V 7 bases, and 11 bases lay outside the gene matches.

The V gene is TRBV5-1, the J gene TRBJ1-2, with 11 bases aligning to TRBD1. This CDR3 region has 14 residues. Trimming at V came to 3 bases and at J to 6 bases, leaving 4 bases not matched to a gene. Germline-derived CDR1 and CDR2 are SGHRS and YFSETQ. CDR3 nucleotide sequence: TGCGCCAGCAGCTCCGGGGACAGGGGGGATGGCTACACCTTC. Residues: CASSSGDRGDGYTF.

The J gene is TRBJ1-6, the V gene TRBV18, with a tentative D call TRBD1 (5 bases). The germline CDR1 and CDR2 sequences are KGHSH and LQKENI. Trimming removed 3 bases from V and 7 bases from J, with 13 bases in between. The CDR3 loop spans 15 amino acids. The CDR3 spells CASSPLKAGNSPLHF. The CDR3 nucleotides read TGTGCCAGCTCACCCCTTAAGGCAGGGAATTCACCCCTCCACTTT.

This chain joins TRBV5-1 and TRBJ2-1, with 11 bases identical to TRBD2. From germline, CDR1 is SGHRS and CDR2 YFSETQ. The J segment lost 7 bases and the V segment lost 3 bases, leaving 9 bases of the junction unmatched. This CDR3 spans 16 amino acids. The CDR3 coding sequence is TGCGCCAGCAGCTGGGGAGTAGCGGGAGGGAAGAATGAGCAGTTCTTC. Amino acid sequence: CASSWGVAGGKNEQFF.

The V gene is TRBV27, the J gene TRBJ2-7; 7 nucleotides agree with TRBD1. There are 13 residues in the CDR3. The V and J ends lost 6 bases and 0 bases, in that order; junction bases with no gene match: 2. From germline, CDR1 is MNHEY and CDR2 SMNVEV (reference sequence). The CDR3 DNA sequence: TGTGCCAGCAGGACAGGGAACTCCTACGAGCAGTACTTC. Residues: CASRTGNSYEQYF.

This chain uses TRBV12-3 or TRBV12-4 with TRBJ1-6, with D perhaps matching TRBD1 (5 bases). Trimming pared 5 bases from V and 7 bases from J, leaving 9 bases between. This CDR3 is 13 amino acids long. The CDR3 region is CASSPGGNSPLHF. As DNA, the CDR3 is TGTGCCAGCAGTCCTGGGGGGAATTCACCCCTCCACTTT.

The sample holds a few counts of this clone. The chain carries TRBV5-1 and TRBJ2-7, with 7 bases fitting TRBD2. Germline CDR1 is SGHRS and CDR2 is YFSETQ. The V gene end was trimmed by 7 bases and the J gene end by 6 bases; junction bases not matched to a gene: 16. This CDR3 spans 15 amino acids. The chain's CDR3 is CASQTVSGVQSEQYF. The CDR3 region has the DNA TGCGCCAGCCAAACCGTAAGCGGGGTTCAAAGCGAGCAGTACTTC.

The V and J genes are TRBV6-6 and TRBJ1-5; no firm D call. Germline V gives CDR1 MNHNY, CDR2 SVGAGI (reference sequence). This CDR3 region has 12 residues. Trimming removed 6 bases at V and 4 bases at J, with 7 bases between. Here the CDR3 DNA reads TGTGCCAGCAGCGCGGGGAATCAGCCCCAGCATTTT. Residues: CASSAGNQPQHF.

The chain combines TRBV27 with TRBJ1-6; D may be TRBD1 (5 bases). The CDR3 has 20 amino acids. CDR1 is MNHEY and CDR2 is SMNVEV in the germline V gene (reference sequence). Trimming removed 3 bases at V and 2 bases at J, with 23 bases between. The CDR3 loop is CASSLGDSGVYGAYNSPLHF. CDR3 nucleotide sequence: TGTGCCAGCAGTTTGGGGGATTCGGGGGTGTATGGGGCCTATAATTCACCCCTCCACTTT.

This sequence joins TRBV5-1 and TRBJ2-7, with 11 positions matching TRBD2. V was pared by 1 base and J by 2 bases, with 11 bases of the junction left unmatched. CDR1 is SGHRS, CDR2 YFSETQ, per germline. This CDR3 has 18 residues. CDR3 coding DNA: TGCGCCAGCAGCTTGTCAGCCCCCGGGACTAGCGGAACCTACGAGCAGTACTTC. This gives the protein CASSLSAPGTSGTYEQYF.

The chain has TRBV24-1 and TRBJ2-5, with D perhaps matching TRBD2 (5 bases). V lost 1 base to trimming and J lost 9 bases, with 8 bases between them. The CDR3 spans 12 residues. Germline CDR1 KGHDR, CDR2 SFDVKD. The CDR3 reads CATSDFSGSQYF. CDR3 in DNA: TGTGCCACCAGTGATTTTTCGGGGTCCCAGTACTTC.

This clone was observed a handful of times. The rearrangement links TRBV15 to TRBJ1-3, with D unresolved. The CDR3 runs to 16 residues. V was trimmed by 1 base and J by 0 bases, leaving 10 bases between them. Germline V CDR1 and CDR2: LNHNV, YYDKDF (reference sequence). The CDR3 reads CATSRVTPGSGNTIYF. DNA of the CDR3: TGTGCCACCAGCAGAGTTACGCCCGGCTCTGGAAACACCATATATTTT. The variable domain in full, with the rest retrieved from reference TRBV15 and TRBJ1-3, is DAMVIQNPRYQVTQFGKPVTLSCSQTLNHNVMYWYQQKSSQAPKLLFHYYDKDFNNEADTPDNFQSRRPNTSFCFLDIRSPGLGDTAMYLCATSRVTPGSGNTIYFGEGSWLTVV.

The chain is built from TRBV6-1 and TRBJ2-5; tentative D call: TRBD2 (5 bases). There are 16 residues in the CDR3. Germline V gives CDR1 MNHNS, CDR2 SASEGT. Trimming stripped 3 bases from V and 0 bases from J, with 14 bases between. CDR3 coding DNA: TGTGCCAGCAGTGAGGTGGGAGTCCTTTACCAAGAGACCCAGTACTTC. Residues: CASSEVGVLYQETQYF.

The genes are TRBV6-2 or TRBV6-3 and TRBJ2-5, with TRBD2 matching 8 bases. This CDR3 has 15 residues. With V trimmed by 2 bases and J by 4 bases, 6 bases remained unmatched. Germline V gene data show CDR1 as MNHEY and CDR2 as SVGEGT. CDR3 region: CASSYRLARGETQYF. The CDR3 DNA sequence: TGTGCCAGCAGTTACAGACTAGCGAGAGGAGAGACCCAGTACTTC.

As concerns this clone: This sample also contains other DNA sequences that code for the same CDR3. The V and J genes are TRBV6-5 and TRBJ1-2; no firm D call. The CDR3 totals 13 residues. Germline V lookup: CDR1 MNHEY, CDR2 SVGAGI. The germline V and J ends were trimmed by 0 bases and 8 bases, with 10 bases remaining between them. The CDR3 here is CASSYSDRGGYTF. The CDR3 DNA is TGTGCCAGCAGTTACTCGGATCGGGGAGGCTACACCTTC.

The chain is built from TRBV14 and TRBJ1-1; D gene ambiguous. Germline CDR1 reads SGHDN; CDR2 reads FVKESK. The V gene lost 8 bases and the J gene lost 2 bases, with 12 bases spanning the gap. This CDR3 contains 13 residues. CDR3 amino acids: CASATMGNTEAFF. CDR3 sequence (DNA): TGTGCCAGCGCTACTATGGGTAACACTGAAGCTTTCTTT. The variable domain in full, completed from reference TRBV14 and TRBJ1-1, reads EAGVTQFPSHSVIEKGQTVTLRCDPISGHDNLYWYRRVMGKEIKFLLHFVKESKQDESGMPNNRFLAERTGGTYSTLKVQPAELEDSGVYFCASATMGNTEAFFGQGTRLTVV.